Presented here are 19 T cell receptor beta chains from one specimen sequenced in a study of OX40 agonist ivuxolimab in advanced cancers. The data were produced by immunoSEQ multiplex PCR, yet TCRdb's version contains in-frame clones alone and is incomplete. The profile shows approximately 77,000 clones, around 82% of them singletons. The source was CD4+ or CD8+ T cells sorted from blood, collected in a trial of the OX40 agonist ivuxolimab. The receptor set was obtained from an adult with an advanced solid tumor such as melanoma, head and neck, liver or kidney cancer.

The rearrangement links TRBV6-6 to TRBJ1-2; a possible D gene is TRBD1 (5 bases). The V gene's germline CDR1 is MNHNY and CDR2 SVGAGI (reference sequence). The CDR3 loop spans 13 amino acids. The V end lost 0 bases, the J end lost 9 bases, and 11 bases lay between the germline ends. CDR3 coding DNA: TGTGCCAGCAGTTACTCGGGGGGGGATCGCTACACCTTC. Protein sequence: CASSYSGGDRYTF.

This clone was recorded only once. The V call is TRBV5-1, the J call TRBJ2-1; 13 bases are shared with TRBD2. This CDR3 is built from 15 residues. Looked up from germline, CDR1 is SGHRS and CDR2 is YFSETQ. The junction had 0 bases not matched to a gene; V was cut back by 2 bases and J by 4 bases. CDR3 protein: CASSLLAGGYNEQFF. The CDR3 DNA reads as TGCGCCAGCAGCTTACTAGCGGGAGGGTACAATGAGCAGTTCTTC.

In DNA, the CDR3 is TGCAGCGTCGGGGGGGACAGGGGTTACAATGAGCAGTTCTTC. Its translation: CSVGGDRGYNEQFF. The rearrangement uses TRBV29-1 and TRBJ2-1, with TRBD1 identical over 10 bases. J was trimmed by 4 bases and V by 6 bases; bases with no gene match: 6. CDR1 and CDR2 from the germline V gene are SQVTM and ANQGSEA. There are 14 residues in the CDR3.

This chain connects TRBV4-3 to TRBJ2-7; D is unresolved. Germline CDR1 is LGHNA and CDR2 is YSLEER. V dropped 3 bases and J dropped 0 bases, with 18 bases sitting between them. The CDR3 has 17 amino acids. CDR3 loop: CASSHYLSDASSYEQYF. CDR3 nucleotides: TGCGCCAGCAGCCACTACCTGTCGGACGCGAGCTCCTACGAGCAGTACTTC.

This sequence joins TRBV5-1 and TRBJ1-6; D perhaps matches TRBD1 (5 bases). Trimming pared 1 base from V and 6 bases from J, leaving 17 bases between. There are 17 residues in the CDR3. CDR1 SGHRS and CDR2 YFSETQ come from the germline V gene. The CDR3 here is CASSLQGLGTVNSPLHF. The CDR3 DNA reads TGCGCCAGCAGCTTGCAGGGACTGGGCACCGTTAATTCACCCCTCCACTTT.

This clone was recorded once. This sequence joins TRBV6-5 and TRBJ1-6, with TRBD1 as a possible D gene (5 bases). Germline assignment: CDR1 MNHEY and CDR2 SVGAGI. The V and J ends lost 5 bases and 1 base respectively, with 6 bases between them. CDR3 length: 14 amino acids. The CDR3 coding sequence is TGTGCCAGCAGTAGGGGATCCTATAATTCACCCCTCCACTTT. Translating gives CASSRGSYNSPLHF.

The chain couples TRBV19 to TRBJ2-6; possible D gene TRBD2, 5 bases. Germline CDR1 is LNHDA and CDR2 is SQIVND (reference sequence). V gave up 8 bases and J gave up 0 bases, with 11 bases separating them. CDR3 length: 15 amino acids. Here the CDR3 reads CASAPGFSGANVLTF. The CDR3 DNA reads as TGTGCCAGTGCCCCGGGGTTCTCTGGGGCCAACGTCCTGACTTTC.

This clone turned up a few times. The rearrangement uses TRBV21-1 and TRBJ1-2. TRBV21-1 is marked as a pseudogene. This CDR3 comprises 13 residues. CDR3 residues: CASSKPVYYGYTF. For the CDR3, the DNA is TGTGCCAGCAGCAAACCGGTTTACTATGGCTACACCTTC.

As for this clone: Different DNA sequences within this sample yield the same CDR3. The chain recombines TRBV6-5 with TRBJ2-7; D remains unclear. The germline gives CDR1 MNHEY, CDR2 SVGAGI. This CDR3 is 12 amino acids long. Trimming left V 8 bases short and J 2 bases short, with 10 bases between. The CDR3 protein is CASSGSPYEQYF. In DNA form, the CDR3 reads TGTGCCAGCTCCGGATCCCCCTACGAGCAGTACTTC.

The chain uses TRBV28 and TRBJ1-1; TRBD1 is a possible D gene (6 bases). The V gene lost 2 bases and the J gene lost 4 bases, with 11 bases spanning the gap. Germline lookup yields CDR1 MDHEN and CDR2 SYDVKM. This CDR3 is built from 14 residues. The CDR3 sequence is CASSLQGTGTEAFF. The DNA for the CDR3 is TGTGCCAGCAGTTTACAGGGGACGGGCACTGAAGCTTTCTTT.

The DNA of the CDR3 is TGTGCCGGCCAGAGACAGGGGAACTATGGCTACACCTTC. Translated, it gives CAGQRQGNYGYTF. The chain carries TRBV2 and TRBJ1-2; TRBD1 aligns across 8 bases. The V segment lost 11 bases and the J segment 2 bases; nucleotides outside the gene matches: 7. The CDR3 length is 13 residues. Germline V lookup: CDR1 SNHLY, CDR2 FYNNEI.

The genes are TRBV5-1 and TRBJ2-3; 8 nucleotides align to TRBD2. Germline assignment: CDR1 SGHRS and CDR2 YFSETQ. The CDR3 extends over 14 amino acids. V lost 0 bases and J lost 6; bases outside the gene matches: 3. As DNA, the CDR3 is TGCGCCAGCAGCTTGGAACGGGAGGGGGATACGCAGTATTTT. Its translation: CASSLEREGDTQYF.

The chain joins TRBV19 to TRBJ2-5; D might be TRBD2 (6 bases). From germline, CDR1 is LNHDA and CDR2 SQIVND (reference sequence). Trimming shortened V by 4 bases and J by 9 bases, and 21 bases separated the two germline ends. The CDR3 runs 15 residues. The CDR3 DNA sequence: TGTGCCAGTAGTAAACGGGCGGAGGCCTCGGGGGCCCAGTACTTC. Protein product: CASSKRAEASGAQYF.

The rearrangement uses TRBV19 and TRBJ1-5; 11 bases match TRBD1. The V and J ends lost 5 bases and 4 bases, in that order; junction bases with no gene match: 10. CDR1 LNHDA and CDR2 SQIVND come from the germline V gene (reference sequence). This CDR3 has 17 amino acids. CDR3 amino acids: CASSGTGGFLPNQPQHF. The CDR3 DNA reads TGTGCCAGTAGTGGGACAGGGGGATTCCTGCCGAATCAGCCCCAGCATTTT. Full variable domain (rest looked up from reference TRBV19 and TRBJ1-5): DGGITQSPKYLFRKEGQNVTLSCEQNLNHDAMYWYRQDPGQGLRLIYYSQIVNDFQKGDIAEGYSVSREKKESFPLTVTSAQKNPTAFYLCASSGTGGFLPNQPQHFGDGTRLSIL.

The genes are TRBV5-1 and TRBJ2-2, with TRBD2 as a possible D gene (5 bases). V lost 4 bases to trimming and J lost 5 bases, with 12 bases between them. The V gene's germline CDR1 is SGHRS and CDR2 YFSETQ. CDR3 length: 14 amino acids. In nucleotides, the CDR3 is TGCGCCAGCAGCCCGGCCACTAGTACCGGGGAGCTGTTTTTT. It yields the protein CASSPATSTGELFF.

The V and J genes are TRBV30 and TRBJ1-6, with 10 bases matching TRBD1. This CDR3 is 13 amino acids long. With V trimmed by 3 bases and J by 10 bases, 3 bases remained unmatched. The germline V gene has CDR1 GTSNPN and CDR2 SVGIG (reference sequence). CDR3 nucleotides: TGTGCCTGGAGGGAGGACAGGGGGTCACCCCTCCACTTT. Translated: CAWREDRGSPLHF.

The chain employs TRBV10-3 and TRBJ2-3; weak D call: TRBD2 (5 bases). The V and J ends lost 1 base and 2 bases respectively, with 10 bases between them. This CDR3 region has 15 residues. Per germline, CDR1 ENHRY and CDR2 SYGVKD. CDR3 sequence: CAISEFRGSTDTQYF. The CDR3 coding sequence is TGTGCCATCAGTGAGTTTCGGGGTTCCACAGATACGCAGTATTTT.

This clone was detected ten times or more. The chain links TRBV6-5 to TRBJ2-7; weak D call: TRBD1 (7 bases). The CDR3 has 13 amino acids. Germline CDR1 and CDR2: MNHEY and SVGAGI. V lost 6 bases and J 13 bases, leaving 22 bases between the germline ends. In DNA form, the CDR3 reads TGTGCCAGCAGCACCGAGACAGGGAGGTCGGTTTACTTC. This gives the protein CASSTETGRSVYF.

The CDR3, as DNA: TGCGCCAGCAGCTTGGGAATTGCTTTGGGACTCTACAATGAGCAGTTCTTC. Its translation: CASSLGIALGLYNEQFF. The rearrangement joins TRBV5-1 to TRBJ2-1; a possible D gene is TRBD2 (6 bases). V lost 0 bases, J lost 3 bases, and 16 bases lay in between. Germline lookup yields CDR1 SGHRS and CDR2 YFSETQ. This CDR3 region has 17 residues.